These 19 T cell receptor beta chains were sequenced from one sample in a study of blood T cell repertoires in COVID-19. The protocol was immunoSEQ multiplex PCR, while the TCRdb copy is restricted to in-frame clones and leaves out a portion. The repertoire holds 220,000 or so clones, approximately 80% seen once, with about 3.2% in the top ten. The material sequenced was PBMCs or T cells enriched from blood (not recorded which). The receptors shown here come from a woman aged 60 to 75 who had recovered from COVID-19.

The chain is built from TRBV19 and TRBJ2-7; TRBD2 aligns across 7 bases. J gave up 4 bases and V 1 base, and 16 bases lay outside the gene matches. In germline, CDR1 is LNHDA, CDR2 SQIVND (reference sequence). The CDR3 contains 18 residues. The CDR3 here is CASSIAGWRLARKYEQYF. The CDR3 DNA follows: TGTGCCAGTAGTATAGCGGGCTGGAGACTAGCAAGGAAATACGAGCAGTACTTC.

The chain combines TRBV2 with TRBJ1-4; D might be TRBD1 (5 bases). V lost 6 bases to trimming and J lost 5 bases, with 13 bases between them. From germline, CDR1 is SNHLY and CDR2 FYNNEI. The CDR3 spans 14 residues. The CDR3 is CASRIDSNNEKLFF. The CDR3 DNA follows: TGTGCCAGCAGGATCGACAGTAACAATGAAAAACTGTTTTTT.

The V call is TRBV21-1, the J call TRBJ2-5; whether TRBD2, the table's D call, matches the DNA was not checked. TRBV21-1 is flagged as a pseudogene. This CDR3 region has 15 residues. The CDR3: CASSKAPRGGETQYF. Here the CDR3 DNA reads TGTGCCAGCAGCAAAGCGCCGCGGGGCGGGGAGACCCAGTACTTC.

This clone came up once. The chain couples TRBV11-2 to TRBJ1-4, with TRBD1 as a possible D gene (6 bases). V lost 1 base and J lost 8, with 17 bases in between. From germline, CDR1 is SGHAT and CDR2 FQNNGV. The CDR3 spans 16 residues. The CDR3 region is CASSLGFGGLAEKLFF. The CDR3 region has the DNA TGTGCCAGCAGCTTAGGGTTCGGGGGGCTGGCCGAAAAACTGTTTTTT.

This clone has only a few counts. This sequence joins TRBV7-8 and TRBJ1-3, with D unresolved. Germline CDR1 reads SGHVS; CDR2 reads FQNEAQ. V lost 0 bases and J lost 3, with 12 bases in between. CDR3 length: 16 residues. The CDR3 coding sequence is TGTGCCAGCAGCTTAGCGCAACTGTTCGGTGGAAACACCATATATTTT. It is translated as CASSLAQLFGGNTIYF.

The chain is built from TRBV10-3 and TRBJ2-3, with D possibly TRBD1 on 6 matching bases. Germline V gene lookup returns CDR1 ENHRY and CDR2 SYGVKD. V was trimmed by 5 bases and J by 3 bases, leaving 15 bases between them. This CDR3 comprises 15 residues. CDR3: CAISMDRSGTDTQYF. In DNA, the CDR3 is TGTGCCATCAGTATGGACAGATCAGGGACAGATACGCAGTATTTT.

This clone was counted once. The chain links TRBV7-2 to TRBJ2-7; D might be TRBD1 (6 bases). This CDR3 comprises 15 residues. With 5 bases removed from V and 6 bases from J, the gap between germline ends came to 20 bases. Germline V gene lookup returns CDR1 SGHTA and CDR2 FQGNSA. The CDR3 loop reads CASSTSGTNPFEQYF. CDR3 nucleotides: TGTGCCAGCAGCACTTCCGGGACAAACCCATTCGAGCAGTACTTC.

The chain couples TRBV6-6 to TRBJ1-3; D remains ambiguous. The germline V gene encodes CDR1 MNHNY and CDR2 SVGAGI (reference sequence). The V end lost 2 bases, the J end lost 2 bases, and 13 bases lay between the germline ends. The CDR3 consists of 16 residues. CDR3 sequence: CASSYLWEEAGNTIYF. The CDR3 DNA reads TGTGCCAGCAGTTACCTGTGGGAGGAGGCTGGAAACACCATATATTTT.

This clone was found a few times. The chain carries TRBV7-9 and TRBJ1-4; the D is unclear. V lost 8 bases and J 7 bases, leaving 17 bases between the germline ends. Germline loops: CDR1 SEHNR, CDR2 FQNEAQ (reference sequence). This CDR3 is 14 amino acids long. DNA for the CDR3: TGTGCCAGCCGGGGTTTGGGTACGGGTGAAAAACTGTTTTTT. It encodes CASRGLGTGEKLFF.

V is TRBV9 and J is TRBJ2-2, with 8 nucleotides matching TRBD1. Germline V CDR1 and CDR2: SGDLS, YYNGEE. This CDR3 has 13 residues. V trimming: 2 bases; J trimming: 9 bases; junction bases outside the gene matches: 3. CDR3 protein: CASSVDRGRELFF. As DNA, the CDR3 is TGTGCCAGCAGCGTCGACAGGGGCAGGGAGCTGTTTTTT. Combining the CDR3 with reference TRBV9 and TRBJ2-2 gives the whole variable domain DSGVTQTPKHLITATGQRVTLRCSPRSGDLSVYWYQQSLDQGLQFLIQYYNGEERAKGNILERFSAQQFPDLHSELNLSSLELGDSALYFCASSVDRGRELFFGEGSRLTVL.

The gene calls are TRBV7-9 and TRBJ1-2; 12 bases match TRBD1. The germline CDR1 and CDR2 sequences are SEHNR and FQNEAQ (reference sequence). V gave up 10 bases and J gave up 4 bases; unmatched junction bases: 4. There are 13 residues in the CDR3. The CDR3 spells CATGTGGGYGYTF. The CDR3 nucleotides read TGTGCCACAGGGACAGGGGGCGGCTATGGCTACACCTTC.

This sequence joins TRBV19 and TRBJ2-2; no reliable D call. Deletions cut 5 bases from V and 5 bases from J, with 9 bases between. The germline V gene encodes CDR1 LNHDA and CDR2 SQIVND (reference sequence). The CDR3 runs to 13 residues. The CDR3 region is CASSFGSTGELFF. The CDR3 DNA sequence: TGTGCCAGTAGTTTCGGGTCGACCGGGGAGCTGTTTTTT. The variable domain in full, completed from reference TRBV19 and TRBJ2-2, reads DGGITQSPKYLFRKEGQNVTLSCEQNLNHDAMYWYRQDPGQGLRLIYYSQIVNDFQKGDIAEGYSVSREKKESFPLTVTSAQKNPTAFYLCASSFGSTGELFFGEGSRLTVL.

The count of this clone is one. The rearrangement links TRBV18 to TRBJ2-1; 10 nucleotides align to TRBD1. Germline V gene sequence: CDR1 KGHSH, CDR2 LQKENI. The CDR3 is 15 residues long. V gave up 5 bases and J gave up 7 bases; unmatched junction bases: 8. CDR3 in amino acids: CASSSGQGGINEQFF. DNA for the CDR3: TGTGCCAGCTCATCTGGACAGGGGGGGATAAATGAGCAGTTCTTC.

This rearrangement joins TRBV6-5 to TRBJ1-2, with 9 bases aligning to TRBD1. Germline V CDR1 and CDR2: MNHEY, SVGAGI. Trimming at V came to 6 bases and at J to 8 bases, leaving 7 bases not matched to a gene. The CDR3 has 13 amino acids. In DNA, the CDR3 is TGTGCCAGCAGGGGGGACAGGGTTTGGGGCTACACCTTC. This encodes CASRGDRVWGYTF.

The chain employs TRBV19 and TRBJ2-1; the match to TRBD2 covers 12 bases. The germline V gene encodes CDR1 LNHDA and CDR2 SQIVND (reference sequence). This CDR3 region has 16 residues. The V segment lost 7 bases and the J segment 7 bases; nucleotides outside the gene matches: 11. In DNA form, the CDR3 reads TGTGCCAGTATGGGACCTAGCGGGAGGGCTAGAAATGAGCAGTTCTTC. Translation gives CASMGPSGRARNEQFF.

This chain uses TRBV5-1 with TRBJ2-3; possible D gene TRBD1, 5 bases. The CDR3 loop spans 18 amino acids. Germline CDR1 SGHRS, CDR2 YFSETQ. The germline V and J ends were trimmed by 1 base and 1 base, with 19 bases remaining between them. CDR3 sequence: CASSLMGPPGRGTDTQYF. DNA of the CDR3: TGCGCCAGCAGCTTGATGGGGCCTCCCGGCCGCGGCACAGATACGCAGTATTTT.

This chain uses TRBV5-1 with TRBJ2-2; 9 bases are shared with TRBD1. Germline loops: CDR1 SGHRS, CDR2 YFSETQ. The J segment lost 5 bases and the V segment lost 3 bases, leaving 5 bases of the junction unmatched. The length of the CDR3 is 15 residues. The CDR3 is CASSYRGPGTGELFF. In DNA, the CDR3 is TGCGCCAGCAGCTACAGGGGGCCAGGAACCGGGGAGCTGTTTTTT.

CDR3 region: CASRGGRDYGYTF. CDR3 DNA sequence: TGTGCCAGTAGGGGGGGGCGCGACTATGGCTACACCTTC. The rearrangement links TRBV19 to TRBJ1-2; the D gene is possibly TRBD1 (6 bases). The V and J ends lost 6 bases and 3 bases respectively, with 11 bases between them. Germline loops: CDR1 LNHDA, CDR2 SQIVND (reference sequence). The length of the CDR3 is 13 residues. The full variable domain, in which reference TRBV19 and TRBJ1-2 provide the parts outside the CDR3, is DGGITQSPKYLFRKEGQNVTLSCEQNLNHDAMYWYRQDPGQGLRLIYYSQIVNDFQKGDIAEGYSVSREKKESFPLTVTSAQKNPTAFYLCASRGGRDYGYTFGSGTRLTVV.

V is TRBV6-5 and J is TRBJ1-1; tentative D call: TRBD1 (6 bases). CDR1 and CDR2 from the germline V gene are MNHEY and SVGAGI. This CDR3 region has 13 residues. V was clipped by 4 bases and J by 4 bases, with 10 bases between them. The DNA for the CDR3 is TGTGCCAGCAGTTCAAGGGACATCACTGAAGCTTTCTTT. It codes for CASSSRDITEAFF.